Below are 20 T cell receptor beta chains sequenced from a single sample in a study of blood T cell repertoires in COVID-19. Only in-frame clones appear in the TCRdb table, and some are missing; sequencing was by immunoSEQ multiplex PCR. The sample records 200,000 or so clones, roughly nine tenths being singletons. Specimen: PBMCs or T cells enriched from blood (not recorded which). The receptors here all came from a young woman in a cohort exposed to, infected with or recovered from COVID-19 (not recorded which).

The genes are TRBV3-1 (or the pseudogene TRBV3-2) and TRBJ1-1; no clear D. Germline V gives CDR1 LGHDT, CDR2 YNNKEL (reference sequence). Trimming left V 4 bases short and J 4 bases short, with 16 bases between. The length of the CDR3 is 15 residues. CDR3 sequence reads: CASSPFEYESTEAFF. In DNA form, the CDR3 reads TGTGCCAGCAGCCCTTTCGAGTACGAAAGCACTGAAGCTTTCTTT.

The CDR3: CASSLGLSVANTGELFF. The CDR3, as DNA: TGTGCCAGCAGCTTAGGTCTGTCAGTCGCGAACACCGGGGAGCTGTTTTTT. The rearrangement links TRBV7-2 to TRBJ2-2; D not resolved. Germline V gene sequence: CDR1 SGHTA, CDR2 FQGNSA. The CDR3 runs 17 residues. Trimming cost V 1 base and J 0 bases, with 12 bases left between them.

This chain connects TRBV6-2 or TRBV6-3 to TRBJ1-1; a possible D gene is TRBD1 (5 bases). The germline CDR1 and CDR2 sequences are MNHEY and SVGEGT. Deletions cut 4 bases from V and 1 base from J, with 16 bases between. The CDR3 is 16 residues long. The CDR3 DNA reads TGTGCCAGCAGTTCTGGCAGGGTAAGGGGGAACACTGAAGCTTTCTTT. Translation gives CASSSGRVRGNTEAFF.

This clone was detected a few times. V usage is TRBV7-9 and J usage is TRBJ2-2; no clear D. Germline V gene lookup returns CDR1 SEHNR and CDR2 FQNEAQ (reference sequence). CDR3 length: 12 residues. V lost 5 bases, J lost 6 bases, and 7 bases lay in between. The chain's CDR3 is CASSPVAGELFF. As DNA, the CDR3 is TGTGCCAGCAGCCCTGTAGCCGGGGAGCTGTTTTTT.

The chain employs TRBV28 and TRBJ2-1; TRBD2 agrees at 7 bases. There are 15 residues in the CDR3. CDR1 MDHEN and CDR2 SYDVKM come from the germline V gene. The junction had 7 bases not matched to a gene; V was cut back by 2 bases and J by 6 bases. CDR3 in amino acids: CASSLPAGVSNEQFF. The CDR3 DNA reads as TGTGCCAGCAGTTTACCGGCGGGAGTAAGCAATGAGCAGTTCTTC. Looking up the rest from reference TRBV28 and TRBJ2-1 gives the full variable domain: DVKVTQSSRYLVKRTGEKVFLECVQDMDHENMFWYRQDPGLGLRLIYFSYDVKMKEKGDIPEGYSVSREKKERFSLILESASTNQTSMYLCASSLPAGVSNEQFFGPGTRLTVL.

This chain connects TRBV11-2 to TRBJ2-2, with 10 bases lining up with TRBD1. This CDR3 is built from 20 residues. The germline V gene encodes CDR1 SGHAT and CDR2 FQNNGV. Germline trimming cut 0 bases from V and 6 bases from J; bases unmatched to any gene: 16. CDR3 amino acids: CASSLEWELLRQGAAGELFF. As DNA, the CDR3 is TGTGCCAGCAGCTTAGAATGGGAATTGTTGAGACAGGGGGCCGCCGGGGAGCTGTTTTTT.

This rearrangement joins TRBV2 to TRBJ2-3; perhaps TRBD1 as D (6 bases). This CDR3 region has 13 residues. Germline lookup yields CDR1 SNHLY and CDR2 FYNNEI. Trimming shortened V by 8 bases and J by 2 bases, and 11 bases separated the two germline ends. CDR3 nucleotides: TGTGCCAGCTCCCGGGACATCACAGATACGCAGTATTTT. Its translation: CASSRDITDTQYF. Full variable domain (remainder filled in from reference TRBV2 and TRBJ2-3): EPEVTQTPSHQVTQMGQEVILRCVPISNHLYFYWYRQILGQKVEFLVSFYNNEISEKSEIFDDQFSVERPDGSNFTLKIRSTKLEDSAMYFCASSRDITDTQYFGPGTRLTVL.

This clone was picked up a small number of times. The chain recombines TRBV4-1 with TRBJ2-1; TRBD1 agrees at 12 bases. This CDR3 is 15 amino acids long. V lost 3 bases to trimming and J lost 7 bases; unmatched junction nucleotides: 4. CDR1 and CDR2 from the germline V gene are MGHRA and YSYEKL. CDR3 coding DNA: TGCGCCAGCAGCCAGGGACAGGGGGCGTGGAATGAGCAGTTCTTC. Its protein is CASSQGQGAWNEQFF.

This clone was found a few times. V usage is TRBV11-3 and J usage is TRBJ1-4; TRBD1 is a possible D gene (6 bases). This CDR3 is built from 16 residues. Germline V CDR1 and CDR2: SGHNT, YENEEA. V was cut by 3 bases and J by 3 bases, with 14 bases left in between. CDR3 loop: CASSFSYREPNEKLFF. CDR3 in DNA: TGTGCCAGCAGCTTTTCCTACAGGGAGCCTAATGAAAAACTGTTTTTT.

The chain links TRBV18 to TRBJ2-7; D gene unclear. Trimming removed 1 base at V and 7 bases at J, with 20 bases between. Germline loops: CDR1 KGHSH, CDR2 LQKENI. CDR3 length: 16 residues. CDR3 DNA sequence: TGTGCCAGCTCACCACTCGTCTGGGCCCATGGTGGAGAGCAGTACTTC. This translates into CASSPLVWAHGGEQYF.

The chain has TRBV3-1 (or the pseudogene TRBV3-2) and TRBJ1-5, with D possibly being TRBD1 (5 bases). V was clipped by 0 bases and J by 7 bases, with 10 bases between them. The CDR3 covers 14 residues. CDR1 is LGHDT, CDR2 YNNKEL, per germline (reference sequence). For the CDR3, the DNA is TGTGCCAGCAGCCAAGATTCAGGGCAACAGCCCCAGCATTTT. It encodes CASSQDSGQQPQHF.

This rearrangement joins TRBV7-2 to TRBJ1-1; a possible D gene is TRBD1 (5 bases). The CDR3 has 13 residues. Trimming took 2 bases from V and 10 from J, leaving 14 bases between them. In germline, CDR1 is SGHTA, CDR2 FQGNSA. CDR3 amino acids: CASSLRGNRGAFF. The CDR3 DNA follows: TGTGCCAGCAGCTTAAGGGGAAATCGTGGAGCTTTCTTT.

V and J are TRBV24-1 and TRBJ1-1; 7 nucleotides match TRBD1. Losses at the gene ends were 4 bases for V and 4 bases for J; bases not matched to a gene: 8. CDR3 length equals 15 residues. Germline V lookup: CDR1 KGHDR, CDR2 SFDVKD. The CDR3 here is CATSDPKTGPTEAFF. The CDR3 coding sequence is TGTGCCACCAGTGACCCTAAGACAGGGCCCACTGAAGCTTTCTTT.

V is TRBV6-5 and J is TRBJ2-7; D gene ambiguous. Between the trimmed V and J ends, which lost 8 bases and 2 bases, there was a span of 13 bases. CDR1 MNHEY and CDR2 SVGAGI come from the germline V gene. This CDR3 is built from 13 residues. As DNA, the CDR3 is TGTGCCAGCTTCTCTGACTCTCCCTACGAGCAGTACTTC. Amino acids: CASFSDSPYEQYF.

The rearrangement links TRBV2 to TRBJ1-1; D is uncertain. Germline CDR1 reads SNHLY; CDR2 reads FYNNEI. With 4 bases removed from V and 2 bases from J, the gap between germline ends came to 11 bases. The CDR3 is 14 amino acids. The CDR3 bases are TGTGCCAGCAGTGCCCTGACTTCCAACACTGAAGCTTTCTTT. Translating it yields CASSALTSNTEAFF.

This clone was recorded a few times. The chain uses TRBV5-5 and TRBJ2-2; no firm D call. V gave up 5 bases and J gave up 3 bases, with 5 bases separating them. The CDR3 loop spans 12 amino acids. Germline V gene lookup returns CDR1 SGHKS and CDR2 YYEKEE (reference sequence). CDR3 residues: CASSADTGELFF. CDR3 sequence (DNA): TGTGCCAGCAGTGCGGACACCGGGGAGCTGTTTTTT.

This clone has more than one count but fewer than ten. This rearrangement joins TRBV9 to TRBJ2-2, with TRBD1 matching over 7 bases. This CDR3 has 16 amino acids. The V gene end was trimmed by 3 bases and the J gene end by 7 bases; junction bases not matched to a gene: 12. Germline V CDR1 and CDR2: SGDLS, YYNGEE. The CDR3, as DNA: TGTGCCAGCAGCGCGACACAGGGGTCCAGAAGCGGGGAGCTGTTTTTT. Translation: CASSATQGSRSGELFF.

V usage is TRBV30 and J usage is TRBJ2-3; D is possibly TRBD1 (6 bases). V was shortened by 3 bases and J by 0 bases, with 13 bases between the two germline ends. There are 15 residues in the CDR3. Germline-derived CDR1 and CDR2 are GTSNPN and SVGIG (reference sequence). The CDR3 loop reads CAWRGAGSSTDTQYF. The CDR3 bases are TGTGCCTGGAGGGGGGCGGGTTCTAGCACAGATACGCAGTATTTT.

This clone appeared a few times. The chain recombines TRBV5-1 with TRBJ2-5; 9 bases agree with TRBD2. This CDR3 is built from 15 residues. V was clipped by 4 bases and J by 2 bases; unmatched bases: 6. The germline V gene has CDR1 SGHRS and CDR2 YFSETQ. The CDR3 region is CASSPMREGQETQYF. The DNA for the CDR3 is TGCGCCAGCAGCCCGATGCGGGAGGGTCAAGAGACCCAGTACTTC.

The genes are TRBV2 and TRBJ2-2; D may be TRBD2 (5 bases). V was cut by 6 bases and J by 1 base, with 9 bases left in between. CDR3 length: 14 residues. Germline V gene lookup returns CDR1 SNHLY and CDR2 FYNNEI. Written as DNA, the CDR3 is TGTGCCAGCAGCCCTACTAGGAACACCGGGGAGCTGTTTTTT. As protein: CASSPTRNTGELFF.